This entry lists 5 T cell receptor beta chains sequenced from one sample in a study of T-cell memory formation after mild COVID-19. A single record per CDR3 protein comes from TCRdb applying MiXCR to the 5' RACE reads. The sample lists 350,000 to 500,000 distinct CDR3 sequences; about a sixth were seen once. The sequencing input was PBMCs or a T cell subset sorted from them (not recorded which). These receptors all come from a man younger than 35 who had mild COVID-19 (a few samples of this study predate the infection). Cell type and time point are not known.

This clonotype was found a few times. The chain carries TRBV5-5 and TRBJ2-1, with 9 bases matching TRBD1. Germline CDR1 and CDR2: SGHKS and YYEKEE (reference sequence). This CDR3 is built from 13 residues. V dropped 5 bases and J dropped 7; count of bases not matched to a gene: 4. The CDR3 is CASRQGARNEQFF. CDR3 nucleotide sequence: TGTGCCAGCAGACAGGGGGCGCGTAATGAGCAGTTCTTC.

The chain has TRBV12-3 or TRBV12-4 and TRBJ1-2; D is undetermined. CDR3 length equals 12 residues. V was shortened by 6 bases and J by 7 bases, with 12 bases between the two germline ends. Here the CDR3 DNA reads TGTGCCAGCAGCCAGAGGGTTGGTGGCTACACCTTC. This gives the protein CASSQRVGGYTF.

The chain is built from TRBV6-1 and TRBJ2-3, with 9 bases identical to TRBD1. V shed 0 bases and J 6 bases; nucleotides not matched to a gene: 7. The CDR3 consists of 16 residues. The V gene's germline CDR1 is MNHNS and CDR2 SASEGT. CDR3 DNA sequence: TGTGCCAGCAGTGAAGCAACAGGGGGCCTCGGTGATACGCAGTATTTT. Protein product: CASSEATGGLGDTQYF.

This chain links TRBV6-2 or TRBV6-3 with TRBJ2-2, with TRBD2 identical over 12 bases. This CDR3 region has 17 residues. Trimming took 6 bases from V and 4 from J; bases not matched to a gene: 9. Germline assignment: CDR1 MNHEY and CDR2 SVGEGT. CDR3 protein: CASSPRLAGALTGELFF. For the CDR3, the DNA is TGTGCCAGCAGCCCCCGACTAGCGGGGGCCCTCACCGGGGAGCTGTTTTTT.

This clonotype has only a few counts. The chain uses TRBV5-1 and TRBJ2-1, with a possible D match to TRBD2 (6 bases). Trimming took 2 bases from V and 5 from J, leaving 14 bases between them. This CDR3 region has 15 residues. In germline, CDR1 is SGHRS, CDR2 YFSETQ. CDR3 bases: TGCGCCAGCAGCTTTAATCCGGCGGGGAACAATGAGCAGTTCTTC. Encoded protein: CASSFNPAGNNEQFF.